Shown below are 6 T cell receptor beta chains from a single sample sequenced in a study of identical twins. TCRdb independently ran MiXCR on the 5' RACE reads; one entry per CDR3 protein. In the table there are a few hundred thousand distinct CDR3 sequences, 9.6% of which are singletons. These data were also filed under a second study, of yellow fever vaccine responses in identical twins.

Source material: PBMCs. The origin of the receptors is a woman aged 18-35 years in good health.

This clonotype was picked up a small number of times. V is TRBV20-1 and J is TRBJ2-7; the D gene is possibly TRBD2 (5 bases). Trimming pared 6 bases from V and 6 bases from J, leaving 12 bases between. The CDR3 is made up of 11 amino acids. The germline gives CDR1 DFQATT, CDR2 SNEGSKA (reference sequence). The CDR3, as DNA: TGCAGTGCAAGCGGTGCGCTCGAGCAGTACTTC. Encoded protein: CSASGALEQYF.

This clonotype was picked up a small number of times. The chain uses TRBV6-1 and TRBJ2-2, with 12 bases fitting TRBD2. V gave up 7 bases and J gave up 0 bases; unmatched junction bases: 6. This CDR3 has 17 residues. From germline, CDR1 is MNHNS and CDR2 SASEGT. The CDR3 is CASMGLAGGANTGELFF. Written as DNA, the CDR3 is TGTGCCAGCATGGGCCTAGCGGGGGGGGCGAACACCGGGGAGCTGTTTTTT.

The V gene is TRBV6-1, the J gene TRBJ1-2; D call uncertain. Germline V gives CDR1 MNHNS, CDR2 SASEGT. V lost 5 bases and J lost 4, with 14 bases in between. This CDR3 region has 14 residues. CDR3 bases: TGTGCCAGCAGTCAGTCTACCGCGGGCTATGGCTACACCTTC. It specifies CASSQSTAGYGYTF.

J is TRBJ2-1 and V is TRBV29-1; D ambiguous. The germline CDR1 and CDR2 sequences are SQVTM and ANQGSEA. This CDR3 is 12 amino acids long. V shed 3 bases and J shed 7 bases, with 10 bases lying between them. CDR3 residues: CSVDSGMNEQFF. CDR3 in DNA: TGCAGCGTTGACTCCGGAATGAATGAGCAGTTCTTC.

This clonotype was observed at least ten times. The rearrangement joins TRBV20-1 to TRBJ2-1; tentative D call: TRBD2 (5 bases). V was cut by 6 bases and J by 5 bases, with 14 bases left in between. Germline V gene sequence: CDR1 DFQATT, CDR2 SNEGSKA (reference sequence). The CDR3 spans 13 residues. The CDR3 DNA reads TGCAGTGCCTCGGCGGGCAATGACAATGAGCAGTTCTTC. Translated: CSASAGNDNEQFF.

This clonotype was observed many times. The rearrangement uses TRBV20-1 and TRBJ1-5; D is uncertain. This CDR3 contains 15 residues. Trimming shortened V by 2 bases and J by 0 bases, and 11 bases separated the two germline ends. CDR1 is DFQATT, CDR2 SNEGSKA, per germline (reference sequence). CDR3 sequence reads: CSARTSDYSNQPQHF. CDR3 DNA sequence: TGCAGTGCTAGAACTTCGGATTATAGCAATCAGCCCCAGCATTTT.